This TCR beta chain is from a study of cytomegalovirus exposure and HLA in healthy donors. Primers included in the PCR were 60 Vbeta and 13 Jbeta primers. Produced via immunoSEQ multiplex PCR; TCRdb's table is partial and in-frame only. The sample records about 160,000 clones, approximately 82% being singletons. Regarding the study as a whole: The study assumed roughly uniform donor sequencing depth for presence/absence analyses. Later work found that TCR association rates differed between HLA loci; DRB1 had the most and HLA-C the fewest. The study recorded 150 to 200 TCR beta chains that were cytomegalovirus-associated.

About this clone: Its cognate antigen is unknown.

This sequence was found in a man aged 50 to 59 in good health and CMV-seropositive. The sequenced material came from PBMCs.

The CDR3 DNA reads TGTGCCAGCAGCTCGACAGGGGTGGCCAAAAACATTCAGTACTTC. This sequence encodes CASSSTGVAKNIQYF. V usage is TRBV5-6 and J usage is TRBJ2-4, with TRBD1 identical over 8 bases. The CDR3 contains 15 residues. The V segment lost 3 bases and the J segment 1 base; nucleotides outside the gene matches: 3. Germline loops: CDR1 SGHDT, CDR2 YYEEEE.